Below are 23 T cell receptor beta chains sequenced from a single sample in a study of CD8 T cells in Susac syndrome. Roughly 0.45 to 1 ug RNA was reverse transcribed with random hexamers. TCRdb analysed the immunoSEQ multiplex PCR reads with MiXCR anew, one entry per CDR3 protein. The table lists 200,000 to 300,000 distinct CDR3 sequences, around 96% of them singletons. The material sequenced was CD4+ T cells from PBMCs. Receptors were obtained from a human donor with Susac syndrome.

This chain links TRBV18 with TRBJ2-7; weak D call: TRBD2 (5 bases). This CDR3 comprises 15 residues. In germline, CDR1 is KGHSH, CDR2 LQKENI. V lost 4 bases, J lost 4 bases, and 17 bases lay in between. CDR3 DNA sequence: TGTGCCAGCTCACTCGACCGAGAGGGCGTATACGAGCAGTACTTC. Encoded protein: CASSLDREGVYEQYF.

CDR3 DNA: TGCAGCGCCCATTGGGATAACACTGAAGCTTTCTTT. Translating it yields CSAHWDNTEAFF. This chain joins TRBV29-1 and TRBJ1-1; D ambiguous. The CDR3 spans 12 residues. Germline CDR1 reads SQVTM; CDR2 reads ANQGSEA. V lost 7 bases and J 2 bases, leaving 11 bases between the germline ends.

This chain uses TRBV6-5 with TRBJ2-7; 8 bases map to TRBD1. Looked up from germline, CDR1 is MNHEY and CDR2 is SVGAGI. CDR3 length: 15 amino acids. The V and J ends lost 6 bases and 4 bases, in that order; junction bases with no gene match: 11. The CDR3 DNA follows: TGTGCCAGCAGGACCGGACAGGGTGGATGGTACGAGCAGTACTTC. Amino acid sequence: CASRTGQGGWYEQYF.

V usage is TRBV7-9 and J usage is TRBJ2-3, with TRBD2 as a possible D gene (6 bases). Germline loops: CDR1 SEHNR, CDR2 FQNEAQ (reference sequence). The CDR3 length is 15 residues. V was pared by 1 base and J by 2 bases, with 10 bases between. In DNA, the CDR3 is TGTGCCAGCAGCTTAGATCTAGCGAACACAGATACGCAGTATTTT. Translation: CASSLDLANTDTQYF.

The V call is TRBV30, the J call TRBJ1-5, with 7 bases fitting TRBD1. The CDR3 consists of 14 residues. The V gene's germline CDR1 is GTSNPN and CDR2 SVGIG (reference sequence). J was trimmed by 4 bases and V by 5 bases; bases with no gene match: 8. In DNA, the CDR3 is TGTGCCTGGGGGTCTGGGACAGTTAATCAGCCCCAGCATTTT. This codes for CAWGSGTVNQPQHF.

The chain has TRBV18 and TRBJ1-2; D is uncertain. The CDR3 contains 13 residues. The V gene's germline CDR1 is KGHSH and CDR2 LQKENI. V was cut by 0 bases and J by 2 bases, with 4 bases left in between. The CDR3 coding sequence is TGTGCCAGCTCACCACCGGAGAACTATGGCTACACCTTC. This gives the protein CASSPPENYGYTF.

The rearrangement links TRBV6-6 to TRBJ2-7; 10 bases are shared with TRBD2. The CDR3 consists of 15 residues. The trim removed 8 bases at V and 3 bases at J, leaving 10 bases unmatched. The V gene's germline CDR1 is MNHNY and CDR2 SVGAGI (reference sequence). The CDR3 DNA is TGTGCCAGCTCCTTCCCTGGGACTAGCGACTACGAGCAGTACTTC. This translates into CASSFPGTSDYEQYF.

CDR3 bases: TGCAGTGCTAGAGCCCTTTCCGGGACAGGGCCCAACATCAATGAAAAACTGTTTTTT. This sequence encodes CSARALSGTGPNINEKLFF. This chain connects TRBV20-1 to TRBJ1-4; 9 bases map to TRBD1. J gave up 5 bases and V 1 base, and 17 bases lay outside the gene matches. CDR3 length: 19 residues. Germline CDR1 reads DFQATT; CDR2 reads SNEGSKA (reference sequence).

The chain recombines TRBV5-6 with TRBJ1-1; possibly TRBD1 for D (6 bases). The CDR3 is 14 residues long. Trimming shortened V by 0 bases and J by 5 bases, and 11 bases separated the two germline ends. Per the germline V gene, CDR1 is SGHDT and CDR2 is YYEEEE. CDR3 nucleotides: TGTGCCAGCAGCTTGGGGGGGCGCGATACTGAAGCTTTCTTT. This codes for CASSLGGRDTEAFF. Drawing the rest from reference TRBV5-6 and TRBJ1-1, the complete variable domain is DAGVTQSPTHLIKTRGQQVTLRCSPKSGHDTVSWYQQALGQGPQFIFQYYEEEERQRGNFPDRFSGHQFPNYSSELNVNALLLGDSALYLCASSLGGRDTEAFFGQGTRLTVV.

The J gene is TRBJ1-1, the V gene TRBV30; weak D call: TRBD1 (6 bases). CDR1 GTSNPN and CDR2 SVGIG come from the germline V gene (reference sequence). The ends were cut back, 4 bases at V and 1 base at J, with 7 bases in the middle. CDR3 length equals 12 residues. CDR3 residues: CAWKGENTEAFF. Written as DNA, the CDR3 is TGTGCCTGGAAGGGGGAGAACACTGAAGCTTTCTTT.

V and J are TRBV20-1 and TRBJ2-2; 10 bases align to TRBD2. Losses at the gene ends were 6 bases for V and 3 bases for J; bases not matched to a gene: 7. The germline V gene has CDR1 DFQATT and CDR2 SNEGSKA (reference sequence). The length of the CDR3 is 15 residues. CDR3 nucleotides: TGCAGTGCCACGACTAGCGGGCGGTACACCGGGGAGCTGTTTTTT. Its protein is CSATTSGRYTGELFF.

The chain combines TRBV20-1 with TRBJ2-7, with 7 bases matching TRBD1. This CDR3 comprises 12 residues. Germline CDR1 is DFQATT and CDR2 is SNEGSKA (reference sequence). V trimming: 8 bases; J trimming: 4 bases; junction bases outside the gene matches: 8. CDR3 DNA sequence: TGCAGTCCGGCCAGGGGGACGTACGAGCAGTACTTC. Its protein is CSPARGTYEQYF.

The V and J genes are TRBV29-1 and TRBJ2-1; D not certain. The CDR3 is 13 amino acids. Germline values: CDR1 SQVTM, CDR2 ANQGSEA. Deletions cut 7 bases from V and 8 bases from J, with 18 bases between. The CDR3 loop reads CSAFQPTRDEQFF. CDR3 in DNA: TGCAGCGCCTTCCAACCCACGCGCGATGAGCAGTTCTTC.

The chain links TRBV11-2 to TRBJ2-5; unclear D gene. The CDR3 covers 10 residues. Germline-derived CDR1 and CDR2 are SGHAT and FQNNGV. Trimming removed 10 bases at V and 5 bases at J, with 8 bases between. CDR3 sequence (DNA): TGTGCCATCCAAAAGGAGACCCAGTACTTC. Translated, it gives CAIQKETQYF. The entire variable domain, with the rest obtained from reference TRBV11-2 and TRBJ2-5, is as follows: EAGVAQSPRYKIIEKRQSVAFWCNPISGHATLYWYQQILGQGPKLLIQFQNNGVVDDSQLPKDRFSAERLKGVDSTLKIQPAKLEDSAVYLCAIQKETQYFGPGTRLLVL.

The chain carries TRBV20-1 and TRBJ2-1; TRBD2 matches 9 bases. The CDR3 runs to 15 residues. CDR1 and CDR2 (germline): DFQATT, SNEGSKA (reference sequence). V lost 3 bases, J lost 0 bases, and 3 bases stayed unmatched. In DNA, the CDR3 is TGCAGTGCTAGCAAGACTAGCGGCTCCTACAATGAGCAGTTCTTC. As protein: CSASKTSGSYNEQFF.

This chain uses TRBV20-1 with TRBJ2-1, with 7 bases matching TRBD2. J was trimmed by 5 bases and V by 3 bases; bases with no gene match: 7. The CDR3 length is 14 residues. Germline CDR1 is DFQATT and CDR2 is SNEGSKA (reference sequence). The CDR3 reads CSASPIAGDNEQFF. CDR3 DNA: TGCAGTGCTAGCCCTATAGCGGGCGACAATGAGCAGTTCTTC.

The rearrangement uses TRBV20-1 and TRBJ1-2; no firm D call. Germline V gene lookup returns CDR1 DFQATT and CDR2 SNEGSKA (reference sequence). V lost 3 bases, J lost 5 bases, and 10 bases lay in between. The CDR3 totals 12 residues. This CDR3 reads CSASLYRYGYTF. CDR3 DNA: TGCAGTGCTAGTCTCTACCGGTATGGCTACACCTTC.

This chain connects TRBV2 to TRBJ2-7, with 9 bases lining up with TRBD2. This CDR3 spans 14 amino acids. Trimming cost V 7 bases and J 6 bases; bases outside gene matches: 10. The germline gives CDR1 SNHLY, CDR2 FYNNEI. This CDR3 is CASILLAGMREQYF. CDR3 coding DNA: TGTGCCAGCATTCTTCTAGCGGGAATGCGCGAGCAGTACTTC. The whole variable domain, filled in from reference TRBV2 and TRBJ2-7, reads EPEVTQTPSHQVTQMGQEVILRCVPISNHLYFYWYRQILGQKVEFLVSFYNNEISEKSEIFDDQFSVERPDGSNFTLKIRSTKLEDSAMYFCASILLAGMREQYFGPGTRLTVT.

This rearrangement joins TRBV5-1 to TRBJ2-7; D is perhaps TRBD1 (5 bases). The germline V gene has CDR1 SGHRS and CDR2 YFSETQ. The length of the CDR3 is 14 residues. The V gene lost 4 bases and the J gene lost 3 bases, with 14 bases spanning the gap. The CDR3 sequence: CASSLNAGIYEQYF. Written as DNA, the CDR3 is TGCGCCAGCAGCCTTAACGCAGGGATCTACGAGCAGTACTTC.

The gene calls are TRBV10-3 and TRBJ1-2, with D perhaps matching TRBD1 (5 bases). The CDR3 length is 13 residues. The V gene lost 5 bases and the J gene lost 3 bases, with 10 bases spanning the gap. Germline V gene data show CDR1 as ENHRY and CDR2 as SYGVKD. CDR3 sequence reads: CAISSWDHYGYTF. The CDR3 bases are TGTGCCATCAGTAGTTGGGACCACTATGGCTACACCTTC.

V gene TRBV7-9 combines with J gene TRBJ1-1; D is unresolved. The V end was cut by 5 bases, the J end by 1 base, with 11 bases between. Germline-derived CDR1 and CDR2 are SEHNR and FQNEAQ (reference sequence). The CDR3 is 14 residues long. The CDR3, as DNA: TGTGCCAGCAGCCCCCCTCGGGAGAACACTGAAGCTTTCTTT. Translating gives CASSPPRENTEAFF.

The chain joins TRBV20-1 to TRBJ2-4; TRBD2 aligns across 7 bases. Unmatched junction bases numbered 7, after V lost 0 bases and J lost 8 bases. The CDR3 has 14 residues. Germline V CDR1 and CDR2: DFQATT, SNEGSKA (reference sequence). The CDR3 loop is CSARDLEGRDIQYF. Here the CDR3 DNA reads TGCAGTGCTAGAGATCTGGAGGGGAGGGACATTCAGTACTTC.

This chain links TRBV30 with TRBJ1-1, with D tentatively TRBD1 (6 bases). CDR3 length: 13 residues. V lost 4 bases, J lost 0 bases, and 9 bases lay in between. Germline V gene data show CDR1 as GTSNPN and CDR2 as SVGIG (reference sequence). The CDR3, as DNA: TGTGCCTGGATAGGGGGGGTGAACACTGAAGCTTTCTTT. Amino acids: CAWIGGVNTEAFF.